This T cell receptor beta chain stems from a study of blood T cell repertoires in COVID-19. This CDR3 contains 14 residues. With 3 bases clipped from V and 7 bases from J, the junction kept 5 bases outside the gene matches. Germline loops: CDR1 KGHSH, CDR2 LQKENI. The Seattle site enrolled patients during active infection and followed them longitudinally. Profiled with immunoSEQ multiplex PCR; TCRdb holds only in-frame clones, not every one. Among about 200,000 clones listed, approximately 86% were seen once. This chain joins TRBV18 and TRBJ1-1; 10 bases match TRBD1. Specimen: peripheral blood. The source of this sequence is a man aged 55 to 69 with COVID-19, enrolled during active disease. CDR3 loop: CASSPRQGADEAFF. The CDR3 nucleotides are TGTGCCAGCTCACCGCGACAGGGGGCGGATGAAGCTTTCTTT. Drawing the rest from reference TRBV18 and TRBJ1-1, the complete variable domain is NAGVMQNPRHLVRRRGQEARLRCSPMKGHSHVYWYRQLPEEGLKFMVYLQKENIIDESGMPKERFSAEFPKEGPSILRIQQVVRGDSAAYFCASSPRQGADEAFFGQGTRLTVV.